The sequence of this T cell receptor (beta chain) was determined in a study of neoadjuvant anti-PD-1 for oral cavity cancer. Study summary: Around day 43, patients without progression received a fourth nivolumab dose before surgery.

Patients were newly diagnosed with stage II-IVA oral cavity squamous cell carcinoma without prior systemic or radiation treatment. Patients had HPV-negative, locally advanced oral cavity squamous cell carcinoma. Data came from immunoSEQ multiplex PCR; TCRdb stores just in-frame clones and leaves some out. The sample lists under 8,000 clones, 70% to 75% occurring once. Germline assignment: CDR1 LNHDA and CDR2 SQIVND (reference sequence). The CDR3 sequence is 17 residues long. V was cut by 2 bases and J by 0 bases, with 16 bases left in between. This sample comprised PBMCs, obtained before nivolumab (anti-PD-1) treatment. The rearrangement joins TRBV19 to TRBJ2-5, with TRBD1 as a possible D gene (5 bases). The sequence derives from a person aged 35 to 85 with oral cavity squamous cell carcinoma. In DNA, the CDR3 is TGTGCCAGTAGTATACCCCCAGGGAAGCCCTACCAAGAGACCCAGTACTTC. Translation gives CASSIPPGKPYQETQYF.